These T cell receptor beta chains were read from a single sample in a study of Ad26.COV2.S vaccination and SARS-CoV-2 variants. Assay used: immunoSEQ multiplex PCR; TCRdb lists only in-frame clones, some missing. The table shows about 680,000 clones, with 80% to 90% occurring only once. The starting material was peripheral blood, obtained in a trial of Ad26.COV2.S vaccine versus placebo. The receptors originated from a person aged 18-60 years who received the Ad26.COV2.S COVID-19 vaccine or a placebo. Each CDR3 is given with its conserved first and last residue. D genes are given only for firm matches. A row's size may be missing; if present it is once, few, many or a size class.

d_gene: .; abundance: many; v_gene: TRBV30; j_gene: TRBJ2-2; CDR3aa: CAWSSRPGELFF; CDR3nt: TGTGCCTGGAGTTCCCGACCCGGGGAGCTGTTTTTT
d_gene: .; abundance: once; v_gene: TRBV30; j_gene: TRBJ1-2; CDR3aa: CAWSVRGGSYGYTF; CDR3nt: TGTGCCTGGAGTGTACGGGGGGGGAGCTATGGCTACACCTTC
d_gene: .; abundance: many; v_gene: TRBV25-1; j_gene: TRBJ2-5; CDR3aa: CASSERSLQETQYF; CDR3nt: TGTGCCAGCAGTGAAAGAAGCCTCCAAGAGACCCAGTACTTC
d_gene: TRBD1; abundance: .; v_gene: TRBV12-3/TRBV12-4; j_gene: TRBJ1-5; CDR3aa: CASTTGSNQPQHF; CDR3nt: TGTGCCAGCACGACAGGGAGCAATCAGCCCCAGCATTTT
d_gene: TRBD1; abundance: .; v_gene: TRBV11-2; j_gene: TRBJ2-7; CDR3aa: CASSLVGQGPYEQYF; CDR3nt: TGTGCCAGCAGCTTAGTGGGACAGGGGCCTTACGAGCAGTACTTC
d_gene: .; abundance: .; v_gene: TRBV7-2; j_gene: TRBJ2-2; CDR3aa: CASSFNRVVTGELFF; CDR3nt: TGTGCCAGCAGCTTCAACAGGGTGGTTACCGGGGAGCTGTTTTTT
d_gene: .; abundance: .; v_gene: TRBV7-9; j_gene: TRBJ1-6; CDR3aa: CASSLAVPGYNSPLHF; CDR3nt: TGTGCCAGCAGCTTAGCGGTACCAGGGTATAATTCACCCCTCCACTTT
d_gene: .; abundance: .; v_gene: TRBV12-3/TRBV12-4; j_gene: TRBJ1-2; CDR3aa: CASSSWGGYGYTF; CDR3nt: TGTGCCAGCAGTTCATGGGGCGGCTATGGCTACACCTTC
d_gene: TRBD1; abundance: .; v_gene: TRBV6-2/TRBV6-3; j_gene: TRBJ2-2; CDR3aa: CASSSTGRRTGELFF; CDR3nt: TGTGCCAGCAGTTCGACAGGGCGAAGAACCGGGGAGCTGTTTTTT
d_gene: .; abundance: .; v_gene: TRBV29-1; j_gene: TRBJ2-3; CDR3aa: CSVEYGSFTDTQYF; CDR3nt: TGCAGCGTTGAATATGGCAGCTTCACAGATACGCAGTATTTT
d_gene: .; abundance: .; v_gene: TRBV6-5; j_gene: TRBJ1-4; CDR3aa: CASSYSFLTNEKLFF; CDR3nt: TGTGCCAGCAGTTACTCGTTCTTGACTAATGAAAAACTGTTTTTT
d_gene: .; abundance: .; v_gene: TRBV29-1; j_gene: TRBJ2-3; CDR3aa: CSVEGPLDTQYF; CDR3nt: TGCAGCGTTGAGGGACCTCTCGATACGCAGTATTTT
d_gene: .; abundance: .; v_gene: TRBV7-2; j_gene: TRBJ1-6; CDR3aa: CASSSDGYNSPLHF; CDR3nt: TGTGCCAGCAGCTCCGACGGATATAATTCACCCCTCCACTTT
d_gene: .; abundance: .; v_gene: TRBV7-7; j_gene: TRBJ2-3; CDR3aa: CASSLLVGAGTDTQYF; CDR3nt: TGTGCCAGCAGCTTATTAGTGGGGGCCGGCACAGATACGCAGTATTTT
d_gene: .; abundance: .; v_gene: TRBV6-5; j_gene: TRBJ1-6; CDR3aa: CASSYRDRAYLHF; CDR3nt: TGTGCCAGCAGTTACCGGGACCGCGCTTACCTCCACTTT
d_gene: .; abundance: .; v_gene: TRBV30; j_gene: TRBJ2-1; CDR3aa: CAWSWGPYNEQFF; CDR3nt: TGTGCCTGGAGTTGGGGTCCCTACAATGAGCAGTTCTTC
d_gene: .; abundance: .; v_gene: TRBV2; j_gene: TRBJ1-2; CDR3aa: CASYRVSNYGYTF; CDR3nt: TGTGCCAGTTACAGGGTCTCTAACTATGGCTACACCTTC
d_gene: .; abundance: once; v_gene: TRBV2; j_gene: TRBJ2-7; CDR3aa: CASSEARRVGYF; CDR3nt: TGTGCCAGCAGTGAAGCGCGTAGGGTGGGGTACTTC
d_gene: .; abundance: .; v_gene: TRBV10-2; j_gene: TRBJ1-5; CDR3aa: CASSELGAVIGSHQPQHF; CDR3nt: TGCGCCAGCAGTGAACTAGGCGCGGTTATTGGGTCCCATCAGCCCCAGCATTTT
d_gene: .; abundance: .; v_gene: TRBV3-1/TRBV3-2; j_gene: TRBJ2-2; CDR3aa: CASSLTGANTGELFF; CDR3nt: TGTGCCAGCAGCCTCACGGGGGCGAACACCGGGGAGCTGTTTTTT
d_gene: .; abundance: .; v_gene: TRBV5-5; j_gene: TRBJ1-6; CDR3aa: CASSLDSGSYSPLHF; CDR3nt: TGTGCCAGCAGCTTGGACTCCGGATCGTATTCACCCCTCCACTTT
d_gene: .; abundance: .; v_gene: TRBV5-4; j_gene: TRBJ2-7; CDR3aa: CASSLGGEQYF; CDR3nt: TGTGCCAGCAGCTTGGGGGGCGAGCAGTACTTC
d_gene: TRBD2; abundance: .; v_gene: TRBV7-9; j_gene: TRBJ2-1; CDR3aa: CASSSDGGANEQFF; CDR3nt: TGTGCCAGCAGCTCGGACGGGGGGGCTAATGAGCAGTTCTTC
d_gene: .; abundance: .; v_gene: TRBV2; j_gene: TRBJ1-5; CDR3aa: CASLFSREQPQHF; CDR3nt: TGTGCCAGCCTATTCTCCCGGGAGCAGCCCCAGCATTTT
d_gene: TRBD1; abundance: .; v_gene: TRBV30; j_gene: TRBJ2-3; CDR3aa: CAWGYIDRGSTDTQYF; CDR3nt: TGTGCCTGGGGCTATATTGACAGGGGGAGCACAGATACGCAGTATTTT
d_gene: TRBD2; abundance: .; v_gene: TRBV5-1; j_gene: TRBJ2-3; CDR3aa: CASSRTSGGTDTQYF; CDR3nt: TGCGCCAGCAGCAGGACTAGCGGGGGCACAGATACGCAGTATTTT
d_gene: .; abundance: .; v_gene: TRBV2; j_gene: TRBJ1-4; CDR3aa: CASSVRTATNEKLFF; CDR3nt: TGTGCCAGCAGTGTGCGGACTGCAACTAATGAAAAACTGTTTTTT
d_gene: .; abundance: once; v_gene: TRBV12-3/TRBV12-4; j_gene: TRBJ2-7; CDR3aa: CASTQGSYEQYF; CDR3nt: TGTGCCAGCACCCAGGGGTCCTACGAGCAGTACTTC
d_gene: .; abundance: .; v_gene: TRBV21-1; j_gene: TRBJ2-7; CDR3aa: CASSVSRGAYEQYF; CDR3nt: TGTGCCAGCAGCGTGTCGCGGGGGGCTTACGAGCAGTACTTC
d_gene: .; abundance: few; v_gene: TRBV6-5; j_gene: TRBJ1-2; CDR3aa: CASSRPGGGYTF; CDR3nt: TGTGCCAGCAGCCGCCCGGGGGGAGGCTACACCTTC
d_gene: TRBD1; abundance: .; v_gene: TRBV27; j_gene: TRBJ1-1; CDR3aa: CASSSGTGIAEAFF; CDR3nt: TGTGCCAGCAGTTCCGGGACAGGGATTGCTGAAGCTTTCTTT
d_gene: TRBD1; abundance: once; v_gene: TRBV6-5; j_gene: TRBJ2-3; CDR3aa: CASSYRGQGWDTQYF; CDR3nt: TGTGCCAGCAGTTACAGGGGACAGGGGTGGGATACGCAGTATTTT
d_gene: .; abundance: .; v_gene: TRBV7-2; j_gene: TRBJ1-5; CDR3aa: CASSLDGRNNQPQHF; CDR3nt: TGTGCCAGCAGCTTAGATGGGCGGAACAATCAGCCCCAGCATTTT
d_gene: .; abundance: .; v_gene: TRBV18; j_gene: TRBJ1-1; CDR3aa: CASSDRTEAFF; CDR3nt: TGTGCCAGCTCGGACCGGACAGAAGCTTTCTTT
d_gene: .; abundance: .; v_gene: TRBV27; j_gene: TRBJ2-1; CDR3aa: CASSPPEAPYNEQFF; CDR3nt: TGTGCCAGCAGTCCCCCGGAGGCCCCTTACAATGAGCAGTTCTTC
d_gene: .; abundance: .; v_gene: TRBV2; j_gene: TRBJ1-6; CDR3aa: CASRGDLGSPLHF; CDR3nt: TGTGCCAGCAGGGGGGACCTCGGTTCACCCCTCCACTTT
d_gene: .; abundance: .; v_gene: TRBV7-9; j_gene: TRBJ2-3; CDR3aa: CASSLEGGRDTQYF; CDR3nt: TGTGCCAGCAGCTTAGAGGGGGGAAGGGATACGCAGTATTTT
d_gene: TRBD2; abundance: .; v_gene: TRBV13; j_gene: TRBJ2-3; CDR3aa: CASSLALKTSGRTDTQYF; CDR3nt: TGTGCCAGCAGCTTAGCTCTCAAGACTAGCGGGAGAACAGATACGCAGTATTTT
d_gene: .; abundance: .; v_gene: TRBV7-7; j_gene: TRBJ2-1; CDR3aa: CASSSFGGTGSNEQFF; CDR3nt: TGTGCCAGCAGTTCCTTCGGGGGGACAGGATCCAATGAGCAGTTCTTC
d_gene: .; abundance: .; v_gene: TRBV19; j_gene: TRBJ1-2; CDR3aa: CASSGAVRDGYTF; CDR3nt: TGTGCCAGTTCTGGGGCAGTGCGGGATGGCTACACCTTC
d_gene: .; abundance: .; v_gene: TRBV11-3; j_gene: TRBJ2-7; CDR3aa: CASSQGPRQYF; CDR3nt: TGTGCCAGCAGCCAGGGACCAAGGCAGTACTTC
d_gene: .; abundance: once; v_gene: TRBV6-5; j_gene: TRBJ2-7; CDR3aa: CASSYKLGAYEQYF; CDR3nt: TGTGCCAGCAGTTACAAGTTGGGAGCCTACGAGCAGTACTTC
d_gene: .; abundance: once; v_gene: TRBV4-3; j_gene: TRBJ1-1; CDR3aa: CASSHVLNTEAFF; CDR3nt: TGCGCCAGCAGCCATGTCCTGAACACTGAAGCTTTCTTT
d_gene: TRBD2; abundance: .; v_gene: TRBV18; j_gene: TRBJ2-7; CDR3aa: CASSPAGTSPHEQYF; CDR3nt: TGTGCCAGCTCACCGGCCGGGACTAGCCCCCACGAGCAGTACTTC
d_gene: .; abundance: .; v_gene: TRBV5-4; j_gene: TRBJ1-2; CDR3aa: CASSLQAGDGYTF; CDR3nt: TGTGCCAGCAGCTTGCAGGCCGGGGATGGCTACACCTTC
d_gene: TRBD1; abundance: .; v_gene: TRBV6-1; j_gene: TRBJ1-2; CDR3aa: CASSDDRGHSYGYTF; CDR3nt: TGTGCCAGCAGTGACGACAGGGGGCATAGCTATGGCTACACCTTC
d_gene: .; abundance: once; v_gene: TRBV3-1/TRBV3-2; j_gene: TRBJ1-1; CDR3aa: CASSLPSAEAFF; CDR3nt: TGTGCCAGCAGCCTCCCTAGCGCTGAAGCTTTCTTT
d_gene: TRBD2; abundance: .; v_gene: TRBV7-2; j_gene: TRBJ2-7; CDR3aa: CASSFRTSGIPYEQYF; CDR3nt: TGTGCCAGCAGCTTTCGGACTAGCGGGATTCCCTACGAGCAGTACTTC
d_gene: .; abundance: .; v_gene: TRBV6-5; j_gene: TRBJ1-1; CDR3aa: CASSYSMFSTEAFF; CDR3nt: TGTGCCAGCAGTTACTCGATGTTTTCCACTGAAGCTTTCTTT
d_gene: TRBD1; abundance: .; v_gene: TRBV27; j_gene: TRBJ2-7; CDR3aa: CASTPRLPGTGFSYEQYF; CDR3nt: TGTGCCAGCACCCCAAGACTTCCCGGGACAGGCTTCTCCTACGAGCAGTACTTC
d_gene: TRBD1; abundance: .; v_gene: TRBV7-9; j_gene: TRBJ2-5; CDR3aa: CASSLDRVETQYF; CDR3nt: TGTGCCAGCAGTCTTGACAGGGTAGAGACCCAGTACTTC
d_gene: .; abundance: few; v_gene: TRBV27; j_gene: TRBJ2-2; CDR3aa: CASSLGTNTGELFF; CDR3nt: TGTGCCAGCAGTTTGGGCACAAACACCGGGGAGCTGTTTTTT
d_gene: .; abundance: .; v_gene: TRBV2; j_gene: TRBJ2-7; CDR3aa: CASSYSGEQYF; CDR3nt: TGTGCCAGCAGTTACAGTGGCGAGCAGTACTTC
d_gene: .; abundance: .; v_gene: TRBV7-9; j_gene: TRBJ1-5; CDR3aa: CASSVADGPQHF; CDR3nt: TGTGCCAGCAGCGTCGCGGACGGGCCCCAGCATTTT
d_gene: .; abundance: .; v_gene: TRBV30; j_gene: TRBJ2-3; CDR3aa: CAWSGGRTDTQYF; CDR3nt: TGTGCCTGGAGTGGAGGGCGCACAGATACGCAGTATTTT
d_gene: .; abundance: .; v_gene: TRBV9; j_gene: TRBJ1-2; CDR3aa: CASSVLSRGDGYTF; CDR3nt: TGTGCCAGCAGCGTACTTTCCAGGGGTGACGGCTACACCTTC
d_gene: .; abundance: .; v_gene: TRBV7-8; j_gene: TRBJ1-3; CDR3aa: CASSLSRSGNTIYF; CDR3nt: TGTGCCAGCAGCTTATCCCGATCTGGAAACACCATATATTTT
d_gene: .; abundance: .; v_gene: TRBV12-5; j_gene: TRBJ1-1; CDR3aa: CASAPPWAVNTEAFF; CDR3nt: TGTGCTAGTGCCCCGCCCTGGGCAGTGAACACTGAAGCTTTCTTT
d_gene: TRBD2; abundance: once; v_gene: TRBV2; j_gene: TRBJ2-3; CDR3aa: CASSELAETDTQYF; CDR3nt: TGTGCCAGCAGTGAACTAGCGGAAACAGATACGCAGTATTTT
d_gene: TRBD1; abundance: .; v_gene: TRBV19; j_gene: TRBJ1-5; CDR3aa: CASSPPGQGGRYSNQPQHF; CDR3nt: TGTGCCAGTAGTCCCCCGGGACAGGGTGGGCGGTATAGCAATCAGCCCCAGCATTTT